The rows below give T cell receptor beta chains drawn from one sample of a study of CXCR3-negative and CXCR3-positive naive CD8 T cells. TCRdb re-called the 5' RACE reads, yielding one record per CDR3 amino acid sequence without DNA. The sample totals about 110,000 distinct CDR3 sequences. The sequenced material came from naive CXCR3+ CD8+ T cells from blood. These receptors came from a human donor in good health. Some clones in this sample may be carry-over from other donors' samples. CDR3s include the opening cysteine and the closing phenylalanine or tryptophan.

>TRBV25-1|TRBJ2-7
CASSERLENEQYF
>TRBV11-2|TRBJ2-7
CASSPIIGYEQYF
>TRBV6-4|TRBJ2-3
CASSLSGRVTDTQYF
>TRBV4-1|TRBJ2-7
CASSQDGTGIYEQYF
>TRBV10-1|TRBJ1-2
CASSESLGSFDGYTF
>TRBV28|TRBJ2-3
CASSHYRFGMTDTDTQYF
>TRBV28|TRBJ2-7
CASRVQGSPYEQYF
>TRBV6-6|TRBJ1-1
CASSYDSVGEAFF
>TRBV9|TRBJ1-2
CASSTTGHLANYGYTF
>TRBV7-9|TRBJ1-1
CASSPVGTGTEAFF
>TRBV29-1|TRBJ1-2
CSAREGLHGYTF
>TRBV29-1|TRBJ2-2
CSVEDDRETGEGTGELFF
>TRBV9|TRBJ2-3
CASSVGSGGAVDTQYF
>TRBV7-9|TRBJ2-7
CASSHPYDPPGEQYF
>TRBV7-9|TRBJ1-2
CASSLQGAAGGYTF
>TRBV6-5|TRBJ2-1
CASSYRGLHNEQFF